A selection of T cell receptor beta chains follows, all from one sample in a study of cytotoxic CD8 clonotypes in ibrutinib-treated CLL. Assay used: immunoSEQ multiplex PCR; TCRdb lists only in-frame clones, some missing. The sample includes just over 45,000 clones, 69% of them seen just once. The specimen was PBMCs, collected after 12 months of ibrutinib treatment. The receptors here all came from a human donor with chronic lymphocytic leukemia. CDR3s include the opening cysteine and the closing phenylalanine or tryptophan. Each record gives: V gene, CDR3 length, J gene, clone size, D gene, CDR3 protein, CDR3 DNA. The D gene is left open where the match is weak. Part of the rows lack a size; the others show once, few, many or a class for expanded clones.

TRBV30	12	TRBJ1-5	.	.	CAWGNGNQPQHF	TGTGCCTGGGGGAACGGCAATCAGCCCCAGCATTTT
TRBV11-2	14	TRBJ2-6	.	.	CASSLDWGANVLTF	TGTGCCAGCAGCTTAGATTGGGGGGCCAACGTCCTGACTTTC
TRBV5-1	12	TRBJ2-7	few	.	CASSSPGFEQYF	TGCGCCAGCAGCTCCCCAGGATTCGAGCAGTACTTC
TRBV5-1	16	TRBJ2-7	.	.	CASSGKRGTTPSEQYF	TGCGCCAGCAGCGGGAAGAGGGGCACCACCCCAAGCGAGCAGTACTTC
TRBV20-1	10	TRBJ2-1	once	.	CSAAGTEQFF	TGCAGTGCAGCGGGCACTGAGCAGTTCTTC
TRBV19	14	TRBJ1-1	.	.	CASSRDISNTEAFF	TGTGCCAGTAGTAGGGACATCTCGAACACTGAAGCTTTCTTT
TRBV19	15	TRBJ2-7	few	.	CASSIRSPSYYEQYF	TGTGCCAGTAGTATTCGCAGCCCTTCCTACTACGAGCAGTACTTC
TRBV7-8	18	TRBJ2-2	once	TRBD1	CASSSPGQGVVGTGELFF	TGTGCCAGCAGCTCACCGGGACAGGGGGTCGTAGGCACCGGGGAGCTGTTTTTT
TRBV6-5	15	TRBJ1-5	.	.	CASSYSMGGNQPQHF	TGTGCCAGCAGTTACTCGATGGGTGGCAATCAGCCCCAGCATTTT
TRBV5-1	13	TRBJ2-7	.	.	CASKVGDGYEQYF	TGCGCCAGCAAGGTAGGGGACGGTTACGAGCAGTACTTC
TRBV5-4	16	TRBJ2-7	.	.	CASSLSRGPFSYEQYF	TGTGCCAGCAGCTTGTCCAGGGGCCCTTTCTCCTACGAGCAGTACTTC
TRBV30	13	TRBJ2-7	.	.	CAWEGSPTYEQYF	TGTGCCTGGGAAGGTTCCCCAACCTACGAGCAGTACTTC
TRBV4-2	15	TRBJ1-4	.	.	CASSQEVGSGEKLFF	TGTGCCAGCAGCCAAGAGGTTGGGTCTGGTGAAAAACTGTTTTTT
TRBV10-3	13	TRBJ1-3	.	.	CAIALGAGNTIYF	TGTGCCATCGCGTTGGGGGCTGGAAACACCATATATTTT
TRBV28	15	TRBJ2-1	once	.	CASTEGRDPYNEQFF	TGTGCCAGCACCGAGGGCCGGGACCCCTACAATGAGCAGTTCTTC
TRBV19	15	TRBJ2-3	once	.	CASSWRASSTDTQYF	TGTGCCAGTAGTTGGCGCGCCTCTAGCACAGATACGCAGTATTTT
TRBV30	13	TRBJ2-3	.	TRBD2	CASSGRFGDTQYF	TGTGCCAGTAGCGGGAGGTTCGGAGATACGCAGTATTTT
TRBV5-1	12	TRBJ2-5	.	.	CASSLHRETQYF	TGCGCCAGCAGCTTGCATAGGGAGACCCAGTACTTC
TRBV29-1	14	TRBJ2-7	.	.	CSVVDGGLSYEQYF	TGCAGCGTTGTGGACGGGGGCCTCTCCTACGAGCAGTACTTC
TRBV5-1	14	TRBJ1-2	few	.	CASSPRADNYGYTF	TGCGCCAGCAGCCCTAGGGCAGATAACTATGGCTACACCTTC
TRBV11-2	17	TRBJ2-2	.	TRBD2	CASRKTGLAGGTGELFF	TGTGCCAGCAGAAAAACAGGACTAGCGGGGGGTACCGGGGAGCTGTTTTTT
TRBV19	12	TRBJ1-3	.	.	CASQYSGNTIYF	TGTGCCAGTCAATACTCTGGAAACACCATATATTTT
TRBV19	16	TRBJ1-2	.	TRBD1	CASSIVPGQGIGGYTF	TGTGCCAGTAGTATAGTCCCGGGACAGGGGATAGGCGGCTACACCTTC
TRBV6-1	14	TRBJ1-5	few	.	CASRTGGWNQPQHF	TGTGCCAGCAGGACAGGAGGATGGAATCAGCCCCAGCATTTT
TRBV11-1	18	TRBJ2-6	.	TRBD1	CASAEGPGQRPGANVLTF	TGTGCCAGCGCTGAGGGGCCGGGACAGAGACCTGGGGCCAACGTCCTGACTTTC
TRBV30	13	TRBJ1-5	few	.	CAWNRQENQPQHF	TGTGCCTGGAATCGACAGGAAAATCAGCCCCAGCATTTT
TRBV10-3	14	TRBJ1-4	few	TRBD1	CAARRGDRDEKLFF	TGTGCCGCAAGGCGGGGGGACAGAGATGAAAAACTGTTTTTT
TRBV5-1	15	TRBJ1-2	.	.	CASSLAGRIGDGYTF	TGCGCCAGCAGCTTGGCCGGCAGAATTGGGGATGGCTACACCTTC
TRBV6-5	15	TRBJ2-3	.	TRBD2	CASSYGGGSTDTQYF	TGTGCCAGCAGTTACGGCGGGGGGAGCACAGATACGCAGTATTTT
TRBV9	15	TRBJ1-6	few	.	CASSIGSPGNSPLHF	TGTGCCAGCAGCATCGGCTCTCCCGGTAATTCACCCCTCCACTTT
TRBV30	10	TRBJ2-3	.	.	CAWSTDTQYF	TGTGCCTGGAGCACAGATACGCAGTATTTT